This TCR beta chain derives from a study of T cells after yellow fever vaccination. Overall study results and limits: Though it reached lower strength, the secondary response hit its peak faster, day 5 versus 15.

As to this clonotype: Its antigen is still unknown.

This CDR3 has 11 residues. Germline loops: CDR1 DFQATT, CDR2 SNEGSKA (reference sequence). Trimming at V came to 6 bases and at J to 4 bases, leaving 3 bases not matched to a gene. From the 5' RACE reads, TCRdb called clonotypes with MiXCR, one entry per CDR3 protein. The sample has some 500,000 distinct CDR3 sequences, approximately 12% seen once. Sequences were derived from PBMCs, sampled on the day of the yellow fever booster vaccination. The chain is built from TRBV20-1 and TRBJ2-7, with TRBD2 matching over 7 bases. This clonotype was sampled from a man aged 25-45 years who received the YFV17D yellow fever vaccine. Here the CDR3 reads CSAKREYEQYF. The CDR3 DNA follows: TGCAGTGCAAAGCGGGAATACGAGCAGTACTTC.